This TCR beta chain was sequenced during a study of T-cell reconstitution after alpha-beta-depleted transplantation in children (TCRdb year 2016). Notes on the research overall: Using TCR repertoire profiling, the study followed T-cell immune reconstitution in a quantitative way in children after TCRalphabeta/CD19-depleted allogeneic hematopoietic cell transplantation.

The germline V gene (reference sequence) yields DFQATT for CDR1 and SNEGSKA for CDR2. The CDR3 runs 18 amino acids, cysteine and phenylalanine included. The entry retains the CDR3 DNA only, 54 bases that are in frame from base 1. Relative to germline, V is missing 5 bases and J is missing 0 bases, with 18 bases of the junction outside any gene match. In regard to this clonotype: Its antigen has not been determined. Base qualities were left out, and no much larger clone turns up one base away.

Libraries came from PCR. The sample was run on an Illumina HiSeq 2500. TCR libraries were prepared with molecular barcoding, using unique molecular identifiers to normalize TCRbeta repertoire quantification. TCRdb cleaned the public reads at Q25 with fastp, built clones with MiXCR and kept in-frame beta chains. Merged by CDR3 protein, the rows form single entries marked with the most common genes and DNA. For this sample the table gives some 550,000 distinct CDR3 sequences, of which about a sixth were detected only once. The ten biggest clones cover 3.3% of the sample. The origin of this receptor is a human donor who donated a stem cell graft to a child with acute lymphoblastic leukemia. The sequenced sample was PBMCs from the stem cell graft donor, obtained from the stem cell graft. The rearranged chain carries TRBV20-1 and TRBJ1-1, and 7 bases in between align with TRBD1. The nucleotide sequence reads as follows: TGCAGTGCTGGGCCTGGGGCGGGACAGATAAGCTTGAACACTGAAGCTTTCTTT. Its protein is CSAGPGAGQISLNTEAFF.